Presented here are 23 T cell receptor beta chains from one specimen sequenced in a study of vaccination and CD4 T cells after COVID-19. With the Oncomine TCR Beta short-read assay, DNA from cultured CD4+ T cells was sequenced. MiXCR was run by TCRdb on the PCR reads, yielding one entry per CDR3 protein. The data hold over a thousand distinct CDR3 sequences, with about a fifth observed a single time. The treatment: roughly 10-day PBMC culture with coronavirus spike peptide pools or control peptides (ViraFEST assay). From the unexposed donor, CD4+ T cells were collected ahead of the COVID-19 pandemic (2011-2018). These receptors' antigens are unknown. The sample was CD4+ T cells from blood, cultured in vitro. All receptors come from a human donor in good health.

The chain uses TRBV7-2 and TRBJ1-1, with 9 positions matching TRBD1. The J segment lost 4 bases and the V segment lost 4 bases, leaving 7 bases of the junction unmatched. The germline CDR1 and CDR2 sequences are SGHTA and FQGNSA. The CDR3 loop spans 15 amino acids. The CDR3 DNA follows: TGTGCCAGCAGCTGGGGGGACAGGGCCTTCACTGAAGCTTTCTTT. It encodes CASSWGDRAFTEAFF.

The chain carries TRBV5-1 and TRBJ1-2; perhaps TRBD1 as D (5 bases). V lost 0 bases, J lost 4 bases, and 10 bases lay in between. The germline CDR1 and CDR2 sequences are SGHRS and YFSETQ. The length of the CDR3 is 14 residues. The CDR3 region is CASSLEGVGYGYTF. The DNA for the CDR3 is TGCGCCAGCAGCTTGGAAGGGGTAGGCTATGGCTACACCTTC.

This sequence joins TRBV2 and TRBJ2-5; the D gene is possibly TRBD2 (5 bases). The germline CDR1 and CDR2 sequences are SNHLY and FYNNEI. The CDR3 extends over 16 amino acids. Trimming pared 6 bases from V and 2 bases from J, leaving 19 bases between. CDR3 coding DNA: TGTGCCAGCAGCATCGACTTAGGGCTAGCTCAAGAGACCCAGTACTTC. This translates into CASSIDLGLAQETQYF.

The V gene is TRBV18, the J gene TRBJ2-5; D remains unclear. V gave up 3 bases and J gave up 2 bases, with 16 bases separating them. The CDR3 sequence is 16 residues long. In germline, CDR1 is KGHSH, CDR2 LQKENI. In nucleotides, the CDR3 is TGTGCCAGCTCACCGACTGACGCATTGCAACAAGAGACCCAGTACTTC. Translation: CASSPTDALQQETQYF.

By proportion, this clonotype is medium-sized. The chain has TRBV20-1 and TRBJ1-5; possibly TRBD1 for D (6 bases). This CDR3 is built from 16 residues. CDR1 DFQATT and CDR2 SNEGSKA come from the germline V gene (reference sequence). V was clipped by 6 bases and J by 1 base, with 19 bases between them. CDR3 nucleotide sequence: TGCAGTGCCCCCGGGACATCGACCTTCAGCAATCAGCCCCAGCATTTT. It yields the protein CSAPGTSTFSNQPQHF.

This clonotype was observed a few times. J is TRBJ1-2 and V is TRBV14; D remains ambiguous. Germline CDR1 is SGHDN and CDR2 is FVKESK. V dropped 2 bases and J dropped 2 bases, with 6 bases sitting between them. The CDR3 has 13 residues. The CDR3 loop reads CASSQLGNYGYTF. In DNA form, the CDR3 reads TGTGCCAGCAGCCAACTGGGCAACTATGGCTACACCTTC. Full variable domain (missing parts from reference TRBV14 and TRBJ1-2): EAGVTQFPSHSVIEKGQTVTLRCDPISGHDNLYWYRRVMGKEIKFLLHFVKESKQDESGMPNNRFLAERTGGTYSTLKVQPAELEDSGVYFCASSQLGNYGYTFGSGTRLTVV.

The CDR3: CASRAGLAGLYEQYF. In DNA form, the CDR3 reads TGTGCCAGCAGGGCGGGACTAGCGGGTCTCTACGAGCAGTACTTC. The V call is TRBV6-1, the J call TRBJ2-7, with 12 bases that match TRBD2. Germline CDR1 reads MNHNS; CDR2 reads SASEGT. The CDR3 is made up of 15 amino acids. J lost 3 bases, V lost 6 bases, and 6 bases had no gene match.

The genes are TRBV28 and TRBJ1-5; 10 nucleotides line up with TRBD1. This CDR3 spans 17 amino acids. Per the germline V gene, CDR1 is MDHEN and CDR2 is SYDVKM. V dropped 5 bases and J dropped 3; count of bases not matched to a gene: 10. CDR3 in DNA: TGTGCCAGCAGTCTAAACCCCGGGACAGGGGCCAATCAGCCCCAGCATTTT. As protein: CASSLNPGTGANQPQHF.

This clonotype occurred a few times. The chain is built from TRBV6-1 and TRBJ2-7; TRBD1 aligns across 8 bases. The CDR3 loop spans 13 amino acids. Per the germline V gene, CDR1 is MNHNS and CDR2 is SASEGT. J gave up 3 bases and V 6 bases, and 4 bases lay outside the gene matches. CDR3 sequence: CASSGQGFYEQYF. CDR3 DNA: TGTGCCAGCAGCGGACAGGGTTTCTACGAGCAGTACTTC.

V usage is TRBV4-1 and J usage is TRBJ2-3; 8 bases match TRBD2. The V gene end was trimmed by 0 bases and the J gene end by 0 bases; junction bases not matched to a gene: 11. The CDR3 totals 19 residues. Germline V gene data show CDR1 as MGHRA and CDR2 as YSYEKL. The CDR3 bases are TGCGCCAGCAGCCAAGATCCCGGCTTCCAGCGGGGGAGCACAGATACGCAGTATTTT. This gives the protein CASSQDPGFQRGSTDTQYF.

The chain recombines TRBV7-3 with TRBJ2-1; D is uncertain. The CDR3 loop spans 17 amino acids. From germline, CDR1 is SGHTA and CDR2 FQGTGA. V was pared by 5 bases and J by 0 bases, with 17 bases between. CDR3 region: CASSPYGPLSSYNEQFF. The CDR3 DNA follows: TGTGCCAGCAGCCCCTATGGACCTCTCAGCTCCTACAATGAGCAGTTCTTC.

This clonotype has just a few counts. The genes are TRBV18 and TRBJ2-3; no clear D. Germline-derived CDR1 and CDR2 are KGHSH and LQKENI. This CDR3 spans 16 amino acids. Trimming stripped 0 bases from V and 0 bases from J, with 10 bases between. In nucleotides, the CDR3 is TGTGCCAGCTCACCACCCGGATTCCGAAGCACAGATACGCAGTATTTT. This sequence encodes CASSPPGFRSTDTQYF.

This chain connects TRBV9 to TRBJ1-2; no reliable D call. Germline V gene sequence: CDR1 SGDLS, CDR2 YYNGEE. The V end lost 0 bases, the J end lost 2 bases, and 8 bases lay between the germline ends. CDR3 length equals 14 residues. CDR3 DNA: TGTGCCAGCAGCGTAGCTCCCGTAAACTATGGCTACACCTTC. It codes for CASSVAPVNYGYTF.

The chain employs TRBV5-4 and TRBJ2-5, with TRBD2 as a possible D gene (5 bases). Trimming removed 4 bases from V and 2 bases from J, with 12 bases in between. The germline CDR1 and CDR2 sequences are SGHNT and YYREEE (reference sequence). The CDR3 is 14 residues long. The chain's CDR3 is CASSPRSGQETQYF. The DNA of the CDR3 is TGTGCCAGCAGCCCCAGGTCGGGGCAAGAGACCCAGTACTTC.

The chain has TRBV2 and TRBJ2-2; 7 nucleotides match TRBD2. The CDR3 extends over 14 amino acids. In germline, CDR1 is SNHLY, CDR2 FYNNEI. The V gene end was trimmed by 7 bases and the J gene end by 7 bases; junction bases not matched to a gene: 9. In DNA, the CDR3 is TGTGCCAGCACCGGGACTACTTTTGGCGGGGAGCTGTTTTTT. The encoded protein is CASTGTTFGGELFF.

This clonotype has just a few counts. The gene calls are TRBV12-3 or TRBV12-4 and TRBJ2-7, with 9 bases that match TRBD2. The CDR3 is 16 residues long. V shed 6 bases and J 0 bases; nucleotides not matched to a gene: 9. CDR3 loop: CASSLGETSGSYEQYF. The CDR3 DNA sequence: TGTGCCAGCAGCCTAGGTGAGACTAGCGGCTCCTACGAGCAGTACTTC.

V usage is TRBV18 and J usage is TRBJ2-5; no clear D. V lost 4 bases and J 0 bases, leaving 6 bases between the germline ends. The CDR3 totals 13 residues. Per germline, CDR1 KGHSH and CDR2 LQKENI. For the CDR3, the DNA is TGTGCCAGCTCACTATTCTACCAAGAGACCCAGTACTTC. Translating it yields CASSLFYQETQYF.

This clonotype appeared a few times. The V gene is TRBV7-2, the J gene TRBJ1-4; the D gene is possibly TRBD1 (5 bases). Trimming took off 2 bases at V and 7 bases at J, with 8 bases between the two ends. From germline, CDR1 is SGHTA and CDR2 FQGNSA. CDR3 length: 13 amino acids. CDR3: CASSLRGVEKLFF. The CDR3 coding sequence is TGTGCCAGCAGCTTAAGAGGGGTTGAAAAACTGTTTTTT.

This clonotype qualifies as medium-sized. V gene TRBV20-1 combines with J gene TRBJ1-1; the match to TRBD1 covers 9 bases. The CDR3 loop spans 13 amino acids. Germline lookup yields CDR1 DFQATT and CDR2 SNEGSKA (reference sequence). Unmatched junction bases numbered 7, after V lost 4 bases and J lost 7 bases. The CDR3 bases are TGCAGTGCTATTGACAGGGGGAATGGTGAAGCTTTCTTT. Translating it yields CSAIDRGNGEAFF.

The chain carries TRBV5-1 and TRBJ2-1; 9 nucleotides match TRBD2. This CDR3 has 20 amino acids. The germline gives CDR1 SGHRS, CDR2 YFSETQ. Trimming cost V 2 bases and J 4 bases; bases outside gene matches: 19. The CDR3 coding sequence is TGCGCCAGCAGCTTCCGTCGGTTTGCGGGAGGGCCGGGGGGGTACAATGAGCAGTTCTTC. Translation gives CASSFRRFAGGPGGYNEQFF.

V is TRBV7-3 and J is TRBJ2-3, with 7 bases fitting TRBD1. CDR3 length: 15 amino acids. V lost 5 bases, J lost 1 base, and 6 bases stayed unmatched. Per the germline V gene, CDR1 is SGHTA and CDR2 is FQGTGA. CDR3 nucleotides: TGTGCCAGCAGCCACCGGACAGGCCGCACAGATACGCAGTATTTT. Amino acid sequence: CASSHRTGRTDTQYF.

The CDR3 DNA reads TGCAGTGCTGCAACAGGGAGGTACTACAATGAGCAGTTCTTC. This gives the protein CSAATGRYYNEQFF. The J gene is TRBJ2-1, the V gene TRBV20-1; D may correspond to TRBD1 or TRBD2 (6 bases each). Trimming removed 5 bases at V and 3 bases at J, with 14 bases between. Germline V gives CDR1 DFQATT, CDR2 SNEGSKA (reference sequence). This CDR3 has 14 residues.

The table lists this clonotype with a few counts. One junction end disagrees with the germline gene, perhaps due to a read error. The chain couples TRBV10-3 to TRBJ2-3; the D gene is possibly TRBD1 (5 bases). Germline CDR1 reads ENHRY; CDR2 reads SYGVKD. This CDR3 comprises 15 residues. As DNA, the CDR3 is TGTGCCATCAGTGATTTAAGTCGCGCCACAGGTACGCAGTATTTT. This encodes CAISDLSRATGTQYF.